This T cell receptor beta chain was observed in a study of control samples from healthy donors and cancer patients (dated by TCRdb to the early 2020s). Notes on this clone: The antigen it recognizes is unknown. The record has no base qualities; no much larger clone is one base away.

The library was prepared using the immunoSEQ multiplex PCR assay. TCRdb took over this immuneACCESS table, retaining in-frame rearrangements with V and J assigned. Such tables are incomplete; in checked studies, under half of the missing clones stem from an unresolved V gene, and the remainder is unexplained. The sample table records 100,000 to 150,000 clones; roughly 92% of these occur just once. In total, the top ten clones hold roughly 0.54% of the sample. The junction carries 16 bases between V and J, which are trimmed by 3 bases and 0 bases respectively. Sequences KGHSH (CDR1) and LQKENI (CDR2) are obtained from the germline V gene. The CDR3, cysteine through phenylalanine, is 17 amino acids long. Just the 51-base CDR3 DNA is kept, in frame starting at base 1.

The chain uses TRBV18 and TRBJ2-3; the D gene lacks a confident call. The clonotype originates from a man older than 75 with head and neck cancer. Material: PBMCs. Read as DNA, the sequence is TGTGCCAGCTCACCCGAGGCGACCGCCCCTAGCACAGATACGCAGTATTTT. This codes for CASSPEATAPSTDTQYF.